This TCR beta chain was sequenced during a study of T cells in Graves' hyperthyroidism and ophthalmopathy. Study conclusions and caveats: Before onset, ophthalmopathy was predicted by the model a median around 6 months earlier.

A remark on this clonotype: Its antigen remains unknown.

Diagnosis rested on symptoms, serum thyroxine and TRAb, thyroid ultrasound, and orbital computed tomography. The PBMCs studied were ones that came from about 9.9 ml fresh peripheral blood. Amplification of TCR beta CDR3 regions was performed using RNA transcripts as template. The HTBI primer set served for first-round RT-PCR of the TCR CDR3. MiXCR, run by TCRdb on the multiplex PCR reads, gives a single entry per CDR3 protein. The sample has 550,000 to 800,000 distinct CDR3 sequences, roughly 17% seen once. There are 16 residues in the CDR3. Unmatched junction bases numbered 8, after V lost 4 bases and J lost 1 base. Germline assignment: CDR1 SGHKS and CDR2 YYEKEE (reference sequence).

V and J are TRBV5-5 and TRBJ2-1; TRBD1 aligns across 7 bases. Specimen: blood. The receptor was isolated from a man aged 45-65 years with Graves' hyperthyroidism. CDR3 in amino acids: CASSPTGTRSYNEQFF. CDR3 nucleotide sequence: TGTGCCAGCAGCCCGACAGGGACGAGATCCTACAATGAGCAGTTCTTC.